This section outlines one TCR beta chain sequence together with its context. Its antigen remains undetermined. There are no base qualities to consult, and no much larger clone falls within one base. Library preparation was by 5' RACE. TCRdb records Illumina HiSeq 2500 as the sequencer. A second PCR of roughly 7 to 11 cycles was run with a J-beta primer mix and a sample-barcoded 5' primer. Each TCR beta cDNA molecule received a unique molecular identifier from a template-switch 5' adaptor carrying 12 random nucleotides. Each sample yielded at least 3 million CDR3-containing paired-end reads. The Mint cDNA synthesis kit, primed by a TRBC-specific oligonucleotide, was used to synthesize first-strand cDNA from all RNA. Following uracil-DNA glycosylase treatment, all cDNA underwent a first 18-cycle PCR with the universal primers M1SS and BC2_uni_R. On the authors' methods: Normalization of each sample was performed by random selection of 1 million high-quality reads, each carrying a distinct molecular identifier. Instead of being binned into consensus sequences, reads with shared molecular identifiers were discarded. CDR3 identification, clonotype clustering and error correction used MiTCR with a Q25 quality threshold and the strictest error-elimination algorithm. Lower-bound total TCR beta diversity was estimated with a nonparametric unseen species model using Euler transformation. TCRdb reprocessing: public reads trimmed at Q25 with fastp, clones called with MiXCR, in-frame beta chains kept. Duplicate CDR3 protein sequences are folded into a single record with the most common DNA and genes. The V and J calls and clone size are TCRdb's, not the authors'. Here the sample has roughly 800,000 distinct CDR3 sequences; around a quarter occur a single time. The ten largest clones take up 2.5% to 3.5% of the sample.

The data belong to a study of blood T cells in healthy people across ages (dated by TCRdb to 2015 to 2017). With respect to the entire study: Template switching captured roughly one uniquely barcoded TCR beta cDNA molecule per two T cells in model experiments. To track age-related changes in TCR beta repertoire diversity, the study relied on deep sequencing normalized with unique cDNA molecular identifiers. The donors were divided into four age groups: young (average around 17 years), middle-aged (roughly 40), aged (about 62) and long-lived (about 79). Two additional independent replicas of 1 million unique cDNA reads from the same blood draw were analyzed for two donors (one aged 18 to 29 and one aged 80 or older).

The CDR3 runs 14 amino acids, cysteine and phenylalanine included. Solely the CDR3 DNA is kept, with 42 bases framed from the first base. CDR1 and CDR2, looked up from the germline V gene, are SGDLS and YYNGEE. V is pruned by 5 bases and J by 4 bases, leaving 6 bases of the junction without a gene match. Donors were roughly 40 systemically healthy Caucasian individuals from Russia aged about 6 to 100 years. Around 10 milliliters of peripheral blood were collected from each donor into EDTA-treated Vacutainer tubes. Ficoll-Paque density-gradient centrifugation was used to isolate PBMCs, with at least 6.5 million per sample. Total RNA, at least 6 micrograms per sample, was extracted from PBMCs with Trizol reagent. The percentages of naive CD45RAhigh/CD27high T cells were determined by flow cytometry on a PBMC aliquot from every donor. Results the study describes overall, beyond this receptor: A strong correlation was found between observed TCR beta diversity and the percentage of naive T cells measured by flow cytometry. Donor CMV infection status was unknown, potentially confounding age-related changes in expanded clonotypes. Observed TCR beta diversity per million T cells fell roughly linearly with age, and a significant reduction was already apparent by age around 36. Estimates of total diversity from one million sequenced T cells were regarded as lower bounds and underestimates. Conclusive comparison of naive and antigen-experienced compartments was prevented by the profiling of bulk unsorted PBMCs. Compared with the aged group, more naive CD4+ T cells, fewer expanded clones and increased TCR diversity were shown by the long-lived group, suggesting age selection.

This sample also belongs to another study, concerning T cells of mothers and their children. As that second study puts it: Nine systemically healthy Caucasian individuals, comprising three mothers and their six children, were included as donors. cDNA synthesis consumed the entire amount of extracted RNA, loaded at around 1.5 ug RNA in each 15 ul reaction. In the second PCR, sample barcodes and 2-4 random nucleotides were introduced via the M1S primer. Each mother yielded over 9.5 million TCR beta CDR3 reads and each child about 3 million reads. Thymic selection similarly shapes TCR recombination output in related and unrelated pairs, with minor effect from inherited differences. Normalized repertoire overlap in related mother-child pairs was always slightly higher than in unrelated mother-child pairs, but the difference was never significant. Persistent microchimeric T cell clones were not detected, at a sensitivity of roughly 100 clones per million clonotypes. To look for features that set related mother-child pairs apart from unrelated individuals, the researchers ran deep NGS to compare the TCR beta repertoires of mothers and children. On average, the children were approximately 11 +/- 4 years old, while the mothers were roughly 40 +/- 4 years old. After adapter ligation with NEBNext reagents, the libraries were sequenced on Illumina HiSeq 2000 with 100+100 nt paired-end reads. To avoid cross-contamination, the mother libraries and the child libraries were prepared a month apart and sequenced in separate runs. Between 500,000 and 2,000,000 distinct TCR beta clonotypes were identified per donor. Naive TCR beta clonotypes were estimated from low-frequency clonotypes matched to each donor's FACS-determined naive share, without sorting.

Here the chain combines TRBV9 and TRBJ1-2, with TRBD1 matching 9 junction bases. Material: blood. The TCR sequence derives from a boy younger than 18 in good health. For the CDR3, the sequence is CASRPQGAVYGYTF. DNA sequence: TGTGCCAGCAGGCCACAGGGGGCAGTCTATGGCTACACCTTC. Extended through the reference TRBV9 and TRBJ1-2 proteins, this CDR3 yields the full variable domain: DSGVTQTPKHLITATGQRVTLRCSPRSGDLSVYWYQQSLDQGLQFLIQYYNGEERAKGNILERFSAQQFPDLHSELNLSSLELGDSALYFCASRPQGAVYGYTFGSGTRLTVV.